This T cell receptor beta chain was profiled in a study of molecular identifiers for immune sequencing clone quantification. Study as a whole: Replicate experiments took RNA from around 18,000 or 91,000 naive CD8 cells, divided it five ways and sequenced four.

The CDR3 sequence is 13 residues long. Germline CDR1 reads SQVTM; CDR2 reads ANQGSEA. The V gene lost 6 bases and the J gene lost 2 bases, with 11 bases spanning the gap. TCRdb called the PCR reads again in MiXCR, with one record for every CDR3 protein. The data show approximately 36,000 distinct CDR3 sequences, less than 20% seen once. The sequence derives from a human donor in good health. Some libraries in this study had Jurkat cell RNA spiked in. The chain joins TRBV29-1 to TRBJ2-1, with a weak D call TRBD2 (5 bases). The material sequenced was naive CD8+ T cells from blood, with Jurkat cell RNA spiked in. Subset given: FACS-sorted CD8+CD4-CCR7+CD45RA+ naive T cells. Here the CDR3 reads CSVRTLTYNEQFF. Here the CDR3 DNA reads TGCAGCGTCCGGACTCTAACCTACAATGAGCAGTTCTTC.